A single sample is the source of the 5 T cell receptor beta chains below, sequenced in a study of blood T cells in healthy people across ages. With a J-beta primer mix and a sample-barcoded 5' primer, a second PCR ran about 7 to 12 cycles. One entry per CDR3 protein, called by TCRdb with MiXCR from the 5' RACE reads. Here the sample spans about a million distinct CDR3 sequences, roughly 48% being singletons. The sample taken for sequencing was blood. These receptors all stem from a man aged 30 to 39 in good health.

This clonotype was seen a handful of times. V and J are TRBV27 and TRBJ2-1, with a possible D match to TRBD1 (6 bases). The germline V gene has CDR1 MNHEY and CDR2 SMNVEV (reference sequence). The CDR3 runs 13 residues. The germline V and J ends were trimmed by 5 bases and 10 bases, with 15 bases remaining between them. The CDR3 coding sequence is TGTGCCAGCAGTCAATTGACAGGTAGCGAGCAGTTCTTC. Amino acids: CASSQLTGSEQFF.

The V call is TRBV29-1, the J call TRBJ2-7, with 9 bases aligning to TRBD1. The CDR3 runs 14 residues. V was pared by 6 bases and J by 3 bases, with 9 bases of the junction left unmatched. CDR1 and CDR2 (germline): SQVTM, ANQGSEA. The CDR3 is CSVSKTTGGYEQYF. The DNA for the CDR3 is TGCAGCGTCTCTAAAACGACAGGGGGCTACGAGCAGTACTTC.

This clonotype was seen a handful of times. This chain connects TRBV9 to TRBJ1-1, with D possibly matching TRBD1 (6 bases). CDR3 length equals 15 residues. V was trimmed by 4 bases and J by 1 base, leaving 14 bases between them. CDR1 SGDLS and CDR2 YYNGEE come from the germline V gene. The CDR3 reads CASSTRGAGNTEAFF. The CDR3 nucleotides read TGTGCCAGCAGCACCAGGGGAGCGGGGAACACTGAAGCTTTCTTT.

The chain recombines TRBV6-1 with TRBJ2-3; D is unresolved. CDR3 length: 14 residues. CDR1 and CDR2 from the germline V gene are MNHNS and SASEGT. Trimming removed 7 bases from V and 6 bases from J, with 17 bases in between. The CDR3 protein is CASIADIGGDTQYF. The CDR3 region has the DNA TGTGCCAGCATTGCCGATATCGGCGGCGATACGCAGTATTTT.

The CDR3 loop is CASSLDMAGANVLTF. The CDR3 coding sequence is TGTGCCAGCAGCTTAGACATGGCTGGGGCCAACGTCCTGACTTTC. The chain recombines TRBV7-8 with TRBJ2-6; D not resolved. V was trimmed by 1 base and J by 2 bases, leaving 6 bases between them. The germline V gene has CDR1 SGHVS and CDR2 FQNEAQ. There are 15 residues in the CDR3.